Shown below are 6 T cell receptor beta chains from a single sample sequenced in a study of a mutant IDH1 vaccine in newly diagnosed glioma. This sample's time point: baseline, week 1 (first vaccination visit). As to treatment: pre-vaccination baseline after standard-of-care therapy. Some clones are missing from TCRdb's copy, which holds only in-frame ones; the method was immunoSEQ multiplex PCR. Of tens of thousands of clones in the sample, approximately 80% were seen once. The starting material was PBMCs, obtained from a glioma patient treated with radiotherapy, temozolomide or both. Source of these receptors: a middle-aged woman with glioma.

The chain joins TRBV10-2 to TRBJ2-5; D may be TRBD1 (6 bases). Per the germline V gene, CDR1 is WSHSY and CDR2 is SAAADI. V dropped 6 bases and J dropped 5 bases, with 16 bases sitting between them. The CDR3 extends over 14 amino acids. The chain's CDR3 is CASREQGWKETQYF. The CDR3 DNA reads TGCGCCAGCAGGGAACAGGGTTGGAAGGAGACCCAGTACTTC.

Note on this clone: Sequence at one end of the junction differs from germline and may be a read error. This sequence joins TRBV7-7 and TRBJ2-5, with 8 bases aligning to TRBD2. Germline CDR1 reads SSHAT; CDR2 reads FNYEAQ (reference sequence). This CDR3 is 14 amino acids long. CDR3 in amino acids: CASSSGGPGETQYF. The CDR3 bases are TGTGCTAGCAGCAGCGGGGGCCCGGGAGAGACCCAGTACTTC.

This chain links TRBV19 with TRBJ2-6; 7 bases are a match to TRBD1. The V segment lost 5 bases and the J segment 0 bases; nucleotides outside the gene matches: 7. Germline-derived CDR1 and CDR2 are LNHDA and SQIVND (reference sequence). The CDR3 length is 17 residues. This CDR3 is CASSVTGPSSGANVLTF. Written as DNA, the CDR3 is TGTGCCAGTAGTGTGACAGGGCCGAGCTCTGGGGCCAACGTCCTGACTTTC. Using reference TRBV19 and TRBJ2-6 for the parts outside the CDR3, the full variable domain is DGGITQSPKYLFRKEGQNVTLSCEQNLNHDAMYWYRQDPGQGLRLIYYSQIVNDFQKGDIAEGYSVSREKKESFPLTVTSAQKNPTAFYLCASSVTGPSSGANVLTFGAGSRLTVL.

This chain joins TRBV9 and TRBJ1-6, with 10 bases that match TRBD1. V was clipped by 4 bases and J by 5 bases; unmatched bases: 6. Looked up from germline, CDR1 is SGDLS and CDR2 is YYNGEE. The CDR3 is 16 amino acids. CDR3 sequence reads: CASSSDRGPNNSPLHF. The DNA of the CDR3 is TGTGCCAGCAGCTCAGACAGGGGGCCGAATAATTCACCCCTCCACTTT.

CDR3 sequence reads: CASSPGGAEETQYF. CDR3 DNA sequence: TGTGCCAGCAGCCCCGGCGGGGCCGAGGAGACCCAGTACTTC. This chain connects TRBV7-3 to TRBJ2-5; a weak D match, TRBD2 (6 bases). V shed 5 bases and J shed 5 bases, with 15 bases lying between them. The germline V gene has CDR1 SGHTA and CDR2 FQGTGA. The length of the CDR3 is 14 residues.

J is TRBJ2-5 and V is TRBV2; a possible D gene is TRBD2 (6 bases). The V gene lost 3 bases and the J gene lost 3 bases, with 11 bases spanning the gap. The CDR3 is made up of 14 amino acids. Looked up from germline, CDR1 is SNHLY and CDR2 is FYNNEI. The CDR3 sequence is CASSEIASEETQYF. DNA for the CDR3: TGTGCCAGCAGTGAGATAGCTAGCGAAGAGACCCAGTACTTC. Full variable domain (outside the CDR3, taken from reference TRBV2 and TRBJ2-5): EPEVTQTPSHQVTQMGQEVILRCVPISNHLYFYWYRQILGQKVEFLVSFYNNEISEKSEIFDDQFSVERPDGSNFTLKIRSTKLEDSAMYFCASSEIASEETQYFGPGTRLLVL.